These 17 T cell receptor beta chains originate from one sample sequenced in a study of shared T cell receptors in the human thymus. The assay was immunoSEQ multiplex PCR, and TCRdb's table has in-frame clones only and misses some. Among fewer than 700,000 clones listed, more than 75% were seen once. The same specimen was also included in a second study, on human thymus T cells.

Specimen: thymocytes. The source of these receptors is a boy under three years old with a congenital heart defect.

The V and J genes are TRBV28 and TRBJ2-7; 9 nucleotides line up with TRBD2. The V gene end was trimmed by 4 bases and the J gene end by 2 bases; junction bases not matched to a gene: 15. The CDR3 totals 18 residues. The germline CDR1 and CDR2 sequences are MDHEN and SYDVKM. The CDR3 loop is CASSSITSGGHTPYEQYF. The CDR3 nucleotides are TGTGCCAGCAGTTCCATCACGAGCGGGGGGCATACACCCTACGAGCAGTACTTC.

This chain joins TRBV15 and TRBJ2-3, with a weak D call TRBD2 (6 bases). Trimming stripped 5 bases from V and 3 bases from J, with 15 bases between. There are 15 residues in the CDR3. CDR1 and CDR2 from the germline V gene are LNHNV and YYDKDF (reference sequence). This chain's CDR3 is CATSGPGTSTDTQYF. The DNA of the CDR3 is TGTGCCACCAGCGGCCCCGGGACTTCAACAGATACGCAGTATTTT.

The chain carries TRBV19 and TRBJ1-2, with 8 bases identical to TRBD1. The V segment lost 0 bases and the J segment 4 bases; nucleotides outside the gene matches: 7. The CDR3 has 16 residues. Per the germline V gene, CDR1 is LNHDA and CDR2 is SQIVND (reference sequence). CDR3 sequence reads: CASSIDRTGLPYGYTF. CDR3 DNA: TGTGCCAGTAGTATAGATAGGACAGGGCTCCCCTATGGCTACACCTTC. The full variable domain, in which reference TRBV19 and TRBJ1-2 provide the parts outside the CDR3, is DGGITQSPKYLFRKEGQNVTLSCEQNLNHDAMYWYRQDPGQGLRLIYYSQIVNDFQKGDIAEGYSVSREKKESFPLTVTSAQKNPTAFYLCASSIDRTGLPYGYTFGSGTRLTVV.

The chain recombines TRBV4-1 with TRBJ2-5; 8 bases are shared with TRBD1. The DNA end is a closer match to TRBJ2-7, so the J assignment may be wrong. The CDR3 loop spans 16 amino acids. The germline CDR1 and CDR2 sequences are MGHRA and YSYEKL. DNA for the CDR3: TGCGCCAGCAGCCAAGATAGGGACAGGCGGTCCTACGAGCAGTACTTC. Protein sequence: CASSQDRDRRSYEQYF.

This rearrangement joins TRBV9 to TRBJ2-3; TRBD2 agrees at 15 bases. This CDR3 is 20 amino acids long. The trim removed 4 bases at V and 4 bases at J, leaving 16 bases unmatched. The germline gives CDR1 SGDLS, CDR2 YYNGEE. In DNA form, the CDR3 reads TGTGCCAGCAGCTCTAGGACTAGCGGGAGGGATGGGTCACACGCAGATACGCAGTATTTT. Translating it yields CASSSRTSGRDGSHADTQYF.

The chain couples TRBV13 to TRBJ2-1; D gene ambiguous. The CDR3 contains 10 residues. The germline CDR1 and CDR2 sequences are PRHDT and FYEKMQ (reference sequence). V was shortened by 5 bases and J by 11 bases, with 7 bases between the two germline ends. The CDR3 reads CASSGSKQFF. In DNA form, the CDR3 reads TGTGCCAGCAGCGGTAGCAAGCAGTTCTTC.

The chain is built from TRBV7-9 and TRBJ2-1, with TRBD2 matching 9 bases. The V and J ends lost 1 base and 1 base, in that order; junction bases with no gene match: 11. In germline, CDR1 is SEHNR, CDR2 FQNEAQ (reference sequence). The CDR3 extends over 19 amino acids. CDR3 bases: TGTGCCAGCAGCTTAGGTTCAGCGGGAGGTTATAAATCCTACAATGAGCAGTTCTTC. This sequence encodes CASSLGSAGGYKSYNEQFF.

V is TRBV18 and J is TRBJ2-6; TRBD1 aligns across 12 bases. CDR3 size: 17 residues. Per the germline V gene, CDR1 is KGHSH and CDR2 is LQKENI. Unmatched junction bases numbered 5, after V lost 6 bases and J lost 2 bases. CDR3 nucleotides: TGTGCCAGCTCCCCCGGGACAGGGGGCGCTGGGGCCAACGTCCTGACTTTC. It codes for CASSPGTGGAGANVLTF.

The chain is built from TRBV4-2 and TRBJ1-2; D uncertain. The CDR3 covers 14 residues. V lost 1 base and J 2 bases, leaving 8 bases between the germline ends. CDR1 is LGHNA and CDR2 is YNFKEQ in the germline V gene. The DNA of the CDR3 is TGTGCCAGCAGCCAAGTGTGGCAGAACTATGGCTACACCTTC. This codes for CASSQVWQNYGYTF.

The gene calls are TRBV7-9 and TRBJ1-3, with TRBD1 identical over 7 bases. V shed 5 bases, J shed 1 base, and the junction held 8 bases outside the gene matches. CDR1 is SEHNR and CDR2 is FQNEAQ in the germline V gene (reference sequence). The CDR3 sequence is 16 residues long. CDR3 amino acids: CASSHDREASGNTIYF. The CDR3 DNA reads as TGTGCCAGCAGCCACGACAGGGAAGCATCTGGAAACACCATATATTTT.

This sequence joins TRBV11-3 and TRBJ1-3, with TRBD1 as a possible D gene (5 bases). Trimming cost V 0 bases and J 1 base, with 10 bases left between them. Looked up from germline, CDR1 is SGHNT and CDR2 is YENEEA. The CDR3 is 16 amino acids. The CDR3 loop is CASSLEYRISGNTIYF. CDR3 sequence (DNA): TGTGCCAGCAGCTTAGAATACAGGATTTCTGGAAACACCATATATTTT.

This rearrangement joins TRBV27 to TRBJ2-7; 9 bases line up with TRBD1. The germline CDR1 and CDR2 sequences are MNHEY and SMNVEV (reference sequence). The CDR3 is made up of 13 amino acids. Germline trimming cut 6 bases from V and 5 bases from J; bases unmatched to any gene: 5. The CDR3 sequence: CASRIQGAHEQYF. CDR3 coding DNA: TGTGCCAGCAGGATACAGGGGGCCCACGAGCAGTACTTC.

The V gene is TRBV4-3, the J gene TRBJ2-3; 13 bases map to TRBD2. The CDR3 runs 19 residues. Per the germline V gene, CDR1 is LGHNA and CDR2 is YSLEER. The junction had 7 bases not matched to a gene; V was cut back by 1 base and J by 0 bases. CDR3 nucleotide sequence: TGCGCCAGCAGCCAAGGTGGGACTAGCGGGACCTCTAGCACAGATACGCAGTATTTT. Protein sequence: CASSQGGTSGTSSTDTQYF.

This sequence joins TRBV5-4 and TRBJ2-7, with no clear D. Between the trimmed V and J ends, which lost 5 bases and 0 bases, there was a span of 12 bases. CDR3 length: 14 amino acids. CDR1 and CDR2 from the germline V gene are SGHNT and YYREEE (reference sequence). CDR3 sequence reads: CASSTRAPSYEQYF. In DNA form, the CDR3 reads TGTGCCAGCAGTACCCGAGCTCCCTCCTACGAGCAGTACTTC. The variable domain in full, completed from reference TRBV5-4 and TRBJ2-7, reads ETGVTQSPTHLIKTRGQQVTLRCSSQSGHNTVSWYQQALGQGPQFIFQYYREEENGRGNFPPRFSGLQFPNYSSELNVNALELDDSALYLCASSTRAPSYEQYFGPGTRLTVT.

The CDR3 nucleotides read TGTGCCAGCAGCCAAGCGAACCGTGAGGGGGCCGTGGATGAGCAGTTCTTC. Translated, it gives CASSQANREGAVDEQFF. This chain joins TRBV4-2 and TRBJ2-1; 7 bases are shared with TRBD1. V was pared by 1 base and J by 8 bases, with 14 bases of the junction left unmatched. The CDR3 length is 17 residues. CDR1 and CDR2 from the germline V gene are LGHNA and YNFKEQ.

The CDR3 spells CASKKGGLAEPSSYNEQFF. CDR3 bases: TGTGCCAGCAAAAAAGGGGGACTAGCGGAGCCTAGCTCCTACAATGAGCAGTTCTTC. V is TRBV27 and J is TRBJ2-1, with TRBD2 identical over 11 bases. Germline-derived CDR1 and CDR2 are MNHEY and SMNVEV (reference sequence). CDR3 size: 19 residues. Trimming cost V 7 bases and J 0 bases; bases outside gene matches: 14.

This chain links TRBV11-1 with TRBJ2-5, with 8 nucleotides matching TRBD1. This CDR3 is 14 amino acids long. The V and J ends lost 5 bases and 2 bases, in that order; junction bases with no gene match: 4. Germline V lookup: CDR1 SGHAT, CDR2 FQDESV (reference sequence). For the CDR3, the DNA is TGTGCCAGCAGCGAGAACAGGGGGCAAGAGACCCAGTACTTC. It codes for CASSENRGQETQYF. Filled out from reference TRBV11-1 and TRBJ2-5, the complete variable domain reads EAEVAQSPRYKITEKSQAVAFWCDPISGHATLYWYRQILGQGPELLVQFQDESVVDDSQLPKDRFSAERLKGVDSTLKIQPAELGDSAMYLCASSENRGQETQYFGPGTRLLVL.